The 8 T cell receptor beta chains below were found in one sample sequenced in a study of blood T cell repertoires in COVID-19. TCRdb keeps only in-frame clones here, not all; method: immunoSEQ multiplex PCR. The data hold approximately 200,000 clones, with roughly four fifths observed a single time. Sequencing was carried out using PBMCs or T cells enriched from blood (not recorded which). These receptors all stem from a woman between 40 and 55 years old with acute COVID-19.

The V gene is TRBV10-3, the J gene TRBJ1-2, with unresolved D. V lost 4 bases and J 3 bases, leaving 12 bases between the germline ends. Germline-derived CDR1 and CDR2 are ENHRY and SYGVKD. CDR3 length equals 14 residues. CDR3 DNA sequence: TGTGCCATCAGTGTAGGCCAGGAGGACTATGGCTACACCTTC. Translating gives CAISVGQEDYGYTF.

This chain connects TRBV7-9 to TRBJ1-6, with D possibly being TRBD1 (6 bases). The CDR3 has 13 residues. V lost 1 base to trimming and J lost 9 bases, with 7 bases between them. In germline, CDR1 is SEHNR, CDR2 FQNEAQ (reference sequence). The CDR3 bases are TGTGCCAGCAGCTTAGAGGGGGTTTCACCCCTCCACTTT. Protein sequence: CASSLEGVSPLHF.

J is TRBJ2-1 and V is TRBV4-2; unclear D gene. The V end lost 0 bases, the J end lost 5 bases, and 8 bases lay between the germline ends. This CDR3 comprises 14 residues. Germline CDR1 reads LGHNA; CDR2 reads YNFKEQ. This chain's CDR3 is CASSQELQNNEQFF. CDR3 nucleotides: TGTGCCAGCAGCCAAGAACTGCAAAACAATGAGCAGTTCTTC.

The gene calls are TRBV4-1 and TRBJ1-6; 7 nucleotides match TRBD1. CDR1 is MGHRA and CDR2 is YSYEKL in the germline V gene. The CDR3 contains 15 residues. Unmatched junction bases numbered 7, after V lost 1 base and J lost 10 bases. CDR3 in amino acids: CASSQGRQGYSPLHF. In nucleotides, the CDR3 is TGCGCCAGCAGCCAAGGTCGACAGGGTTACTCACCCCTCCACTTT.

Turning to this clone: Other DNA sequences of this sample code for an identical CDR3. The genes are TRBV18 and TRBJ2-7; TRBD1 matches 9 bases. The length of the CDR3 is 14 residues. The germline CDR1 and CDR2 sequences are KGHSH and LQKENI. V lost 3 bases, J lost 2 bases, and 2 bases stayed unmatched. CDR3 region: CASSPGQGPYEQYF. The CDR3 region has the DNA TGTGCCAGCTCACCGGGACAGGGACCCTACGAGCAGTACTTC.

This rearrangement joins TRBV27 to TRBJ1-6; tentative D call: TRBD1 (5 bases). This CDR3 is built from 13 residues. V was pared by 6 bases and J by 9 bases, with 12 bases between. Germline V gives CDR1 MNHEY, CDR2 SMNVEV (reference sequence). This CDR3 is CASRDTQFSPLHF. The CDR3 DNA reads TGTGCCAGCAGGGACACTCAATTTTCACCCCTCCACTTT.

The chain combines TRBV30 with TRBJ1-2; D might be TRBD1 (6 bases). The V gene's germline CDR1 is GTSNPN and CDR2 SVGIG (reference sequence). This CDR3 is 13 amino acids long. Trimming removed 4 bases at V and 5 bases at J, with 14 bases between. CDR3 sequence: CAWTEGQFYGYTF. The CDR3 DNA follows: TGTGCCTGGACCGAAGGACAGTTTTATGGCTACACCTTC. Looking up the rest from reference TRBV30 and TRBJ1-2 gives the full variable domain: SQTIHQWPATLVQPVGSPLSLECTVEGTSNPNLYWYRQAAGRGLQLLFYSVGIGQISSEVPQNLSASRPQDRQFILSSKKLLLSDSGFYLCAWTEGQFYGYTFGSGTRLTVV.

V usage is TRBV5-1 and J usage is TRBJ1-3; 7 nucleotides agree with TRBD1. The V gene end was trimmed by 4 bases and the J gene end by 0 bases; junction bases not matched to a gene: 7. Germline CDR1 reads SGHRS; CDR2 reads YFSETQ. The CDR3 contains 16 residues. CDR3 sequence reads: CASSLHGTDSGNTIYF. CDR3 in DNA: TGCGCCAGCAGCCTACACGGGACAGACTCTGGAAACACCATATATTTT. The whole variable domain, filled in from reference TRBV5-1 and TRBJ1-3, reads KAGVTQTPRYLIKTRGQQVTLSCSPISGHRSVSWYQQTPGQGLQFLFEYFSETQRNKGNFPGRFSGRQFSNSRSEMNVSTLELGDSALYLCASSLHGTDSGNTIYFGEGSWLTVV.